The present TCR beta chain was sequenced within a study of graft-versus-host responses after intestinal transplantation. The wider study: Among the recipients, all got anti-thymocyte globulin induction and then tacrolimus and steroids for around 3 years.

Assay: immunoSEQ multiplex PCR; the TCRdb copy retains only in-frame clones and omits some. Of under 4,500 clones in the sample, roughly 21% were seen once. Germline V gene data show CDR1 as SNHLY and CDR2 as FYNNEI. The CDR3 covers 13 residues. Trimming removed 7 bases from V and 8 bases from J, with 12 bases in between. In its sample, this clone is medium-sized. The study, taken as a whole, reports: Early HvG declines after transplant were associated with peak circulating GvH clone levels. The authors found GvH clones in recipient marrow, some appearing first in ileum or blood. Some patients had graft-donor T cell macrochimerism, and their allografts showed high graft-versus-host to host-versus-graft clonal ratios.

The clonotype was recovered from a human patient who was an organ donor for intestinal transplantation. V is TRBV2 and J is TRBJ1-6; D possibly corresponds to TRBD1 (5 bases). The source was alloreactive CD4+ T cells from a mixed lymphocyte reaction culture, collected before transplantation. Subset: CFSE-low proliferating T cells sorted from roughly 6-day pre-transplant mixed lymphocyte reaction (GvH or HvG direction). CDR3 bases: TGTGCCAGCAAGCGGGGGGGGGATTCACCCCTCCACTTT. It yields the protein CASKRGGDSPLHF.